This T cell receptor (beta chain) stems from a study of cytomegalovirus exposure and HLA in healthy donors. The CDR3 is 14 residues long. From germline, CDR1 is SNHLY and CDR2 FYNNEI. Trimming took 0 bases from V and 6 from J, leaving 9 bases between them. With 60 Vbeta and 13 Jbeta primers, the PCR was carried out. Clones were sequenced by immunoSEQ multiplex PCR, and TCRdb holds only the in-frame ones, with some missing. The top ten clones hold less than 6.5% of a sample with 110,000 or so clones, over 8.5% of them seen once. This clone was detected a few times. The rearrangement uses TRBV2 and TRBJ1-5, with a weak D call TRBD1 (5 bases). This clonotype was sampled from a woman aged 40 to 49 in good health and CMV-seropositive. The material sequenced was PBMCs. The CDR3 DNA sequence: TGTGCCAGCAGTGAAGCCCAGGGCCCTCAGCCCCAGCATTTT. It encodes CASSEAQGPQPQHF.